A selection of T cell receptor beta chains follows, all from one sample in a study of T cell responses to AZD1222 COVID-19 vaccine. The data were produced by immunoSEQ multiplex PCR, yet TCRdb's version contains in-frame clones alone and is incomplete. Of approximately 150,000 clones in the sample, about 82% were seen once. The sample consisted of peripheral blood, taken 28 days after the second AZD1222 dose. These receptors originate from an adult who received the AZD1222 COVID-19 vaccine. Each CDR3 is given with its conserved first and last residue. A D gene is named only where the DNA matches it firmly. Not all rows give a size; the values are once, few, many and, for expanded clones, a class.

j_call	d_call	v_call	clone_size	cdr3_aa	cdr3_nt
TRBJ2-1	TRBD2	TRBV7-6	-	CASSSAGTSGGVYNEQFF	TGTGCCAGCAGCTCCGCCGGGACTAGCGGGGGGGTCTACAATGAGCAGTTCTTC
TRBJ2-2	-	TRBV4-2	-	CASSQERGTPNTGELFF	TGTGCCAGCAGCCAAGAGAGGGGGACTCCGAACACCGGGGAGCTGTTTTTT
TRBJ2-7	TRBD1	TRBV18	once	CASSPAQGAWGQYF	TGTGCCAGCTCACCAGCACAGGGGGCTTGGGGGCAGTACTTC
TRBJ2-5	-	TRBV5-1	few	CASSHPPGWGDSHQETQYF	TGCGCCAGCAGCCACCCGCCGGGGTGGGGGGACTCCCACCAAGAGACCCAGTACTTC
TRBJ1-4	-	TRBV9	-	CASSPWKGANEKLFF	TGTGCCAGCAGCCCCTGGAAAGGGGCTAATGAAAAACTGTTTTTT
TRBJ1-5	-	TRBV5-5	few	CASSSEGGNQPQHF	TGTGCCAGCAGCTCGGAGGGAGGCAATCAGCCCCAGCATTTT
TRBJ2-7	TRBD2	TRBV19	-	CASSIKIPSVSRSGNYEQYF	TGTGCCAGTAGTATAAAAATCCCGTCGGTTTCGAGGAGCGGGAACTACGAGCAGTACTTC
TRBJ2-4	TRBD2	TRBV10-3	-	CAISESMSGDGKNIQYF	TGTGCCATCAGTGAGTCGATGAGCGGGGATGGCAAAAACATTCAGTACTTC
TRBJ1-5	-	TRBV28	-	CASSSRGGYQPQHF	TGTGCCAGCAGTTCCCGAGGGGGGTACCAGCCCCAGCATTTT
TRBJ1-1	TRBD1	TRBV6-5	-	CASSIGQGEAFF	TGTGCCAGCAGCATCGGACAGGGTGAAGCTTTCTTT
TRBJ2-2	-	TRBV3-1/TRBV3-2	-	CASSQTGENTGELFF	TGTGCCAGCAGCCAAACTGGCGAGAACACCGGGGAGCTGTTTTTT
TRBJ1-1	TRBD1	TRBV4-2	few	CASSQEPGQKNTEAFF	TGTGCCAGCAGCCAAGAGCCGGGACAGAAAAACACTGAAGCTTTCTTT
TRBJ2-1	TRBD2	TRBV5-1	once	CASSPLPPGLAGVYNEQFF	TGCGCCAGCAGCCCCCTGCCCCCGGGACTAGCGGGAGTCTACAATGAGCAGTTCTTC
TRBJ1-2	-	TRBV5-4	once	CASTKTGTNYNYGYTF	TGTGCCAGCACTAAAACGGGGACAAATTATAACTATGGCTACACCTTC
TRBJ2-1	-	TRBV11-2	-	CASSLVGDSSYNEQFF	TGTGCCAGCAGCTTGGTGGGGGATAGCTCCTACAATGAGCAGTTCTTC
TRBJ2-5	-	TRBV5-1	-	CASSVGPVGGETQYF	TGCGCCAGCAGCGTGGGGCCGGTGGGCGGGGAGACCCAGTACTTC
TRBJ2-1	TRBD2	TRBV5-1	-	CASRFRAGGTYNEQFF	TGCGCCAGCAGATTTCGCGCGGGGGGTACCTACAATGAGCAGTTCTTC
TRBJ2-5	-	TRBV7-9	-	CASSLTTEETQYF	TGTGCCAGCAGCTTAACCACAGAAGAGACCCAGTACTTC
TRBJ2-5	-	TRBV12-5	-	CASGLPQESGPQYF	TGTGCTAGTGGTTTGCCTCAAGAAAGCGGGCCACAGTACTTC
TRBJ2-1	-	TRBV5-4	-	CASSSGHPLNEQFF	TGTGCCAGCAGCTCGGGACATCCTCTCAATGAGCAGTTCTTC
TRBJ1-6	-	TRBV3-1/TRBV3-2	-	CASSQVSGSSYNSPLHF	TGTGCCAGCAGCCAAGTATCCGGGTCCTCCTATAATTCACCCCTCCACTTT
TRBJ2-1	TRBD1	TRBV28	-	CASRDDRASEFF	TGTGCCAGCAGAGACGACAGGGCCTCGGAGTTCTTC
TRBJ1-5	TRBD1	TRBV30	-	CACTTGGGAGNQPQHF	TGTGCCTGTACCACAGGAGGGGGCGCCGGCAATCAGCCCCAGCATTTT
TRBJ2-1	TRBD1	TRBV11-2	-	CASGPRDRVSGNEQFF	TGTGCCAGCGGTCCCCGGGACAGGGTTTCGGGCAATGAGCAGTTCTTC
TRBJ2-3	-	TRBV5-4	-	CASSARDRRPDTQYF	TGTGCCAGCAGCGCCCGGGACCGACGTCCCGATACGCAGTATTTT
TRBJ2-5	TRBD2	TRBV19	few	CASNTMTSGQETQYF	TGTGCCAGTAATACTATGACTAGCGGCCAAGAGACCCAGTACTTC
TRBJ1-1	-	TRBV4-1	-	CASSQDSGRTNTEAFF	TGCGCCAGCAGCCAAGACTCAGGACGGACGAACACTGAAGCTTTCTTT
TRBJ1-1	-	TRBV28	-	CASSLLTPHMNTEAFF	TGTGCCAGCAGTTTATTAACCCCTCACATGAACACTGAAGCTTTCTTT
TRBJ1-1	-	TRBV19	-	CASSIGAVGAEAFF	TGTGCCAGTAGTATCGGGGCAGTCGGGGCTGAAGCTTTCTTT
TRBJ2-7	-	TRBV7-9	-	CASSLSGSPSYEQYF	TGTGCCAGCAGCTTAAGTGGTTCGCCCTCCTACGAGCAGTACTTC
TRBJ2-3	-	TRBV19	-	CASSVGFADTQYF	TGTGCCAGTAGTGTGGGGTTCGCAGATACGCAGTATTTT
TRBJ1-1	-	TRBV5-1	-	CASSPGTSMPNTEAFF	TGCGCCAGCAGCCCCGGGACCTCAATGCCGAACACTGAAGCTTTCTTT
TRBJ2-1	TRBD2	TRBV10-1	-	CASSARLAGANEQFF	TGCGCCAGCAGTGCCCGACTAGCGGGAGCGAATGAGCAGTTCTTC
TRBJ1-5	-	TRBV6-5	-	CASSPGALMNQPQHF	TGTGCCAGCAGCCCCGGGGCCCTAATGAATCAGCCCCAGCATTTT
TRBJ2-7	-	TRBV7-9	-	CACQRGSSYEQYF	TGTGCCTGCCAGCGTGGAAGCTCCTACGAGCAGTACTTC
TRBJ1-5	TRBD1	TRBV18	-	CASSPSGGGDQPQHF	TGTGCCAGCTCACCGTCAGGGGGAGGGGATCAGCCCCAGCATTTT
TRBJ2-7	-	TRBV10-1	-	CASSAGSSSYEQYF	TGCGCCAGCAGTGCGGGGTCCAGCTCCTACGAGCAGTACTTC
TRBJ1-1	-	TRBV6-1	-	CASSEYRLDTEAFF	TGTGCCAGCAGTGAATACCGGCTGGACACTGAAGCTTTCTTT
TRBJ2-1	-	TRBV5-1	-	CASSSSPGSSYNEQFF	TGCGCCAGCAGCTCCTCCCCGGGCAGCTCCTACAATGAGCAGTTCTTC
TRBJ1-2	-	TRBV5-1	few	CASSLAEADANYGYTF	TGCGCCAGCAGCTTGGCCGAGGCGGACGCTAACTATGGCTACACCTTC
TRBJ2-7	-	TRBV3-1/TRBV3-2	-	CASSQGGGLAGEQYF	TGTGCCAGCAGCCAAGGAGGAGGACTCGCAGGCGAGCAGTACTTC
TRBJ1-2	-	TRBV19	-	CASTDSGREGYTF	TGTGCCAGTACCGACAGCGGCCGGGAGGGCTACACCTTC
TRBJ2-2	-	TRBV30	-	CASGWLGTGELFF	TGTGCCTCAGGGTGGTTGGGCACCGGGGAGCTGTTTTTT
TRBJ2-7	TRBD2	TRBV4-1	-	CASSQGAGGDEQYF	TGCGCCAGCAGCCAAGGTGCGGGAGGGGACGAGCAGTACTTC
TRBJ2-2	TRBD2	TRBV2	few	CASRAGLAGVFSANTGELFF	TGTGCCAGCAGAGCGGGACTAGCGGGGGTTTTTTCCGCGAACACCGGGGAGCTGTTTTTT
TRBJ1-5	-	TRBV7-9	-	CASSAVGGNQPQHF	TGTGCCAGCAGCGCGGTGGGTGGCAATCAGCCCCAGCATTTT
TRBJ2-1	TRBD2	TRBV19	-	CASSSPSPRLAVYNEQFF	TGTGCCAGTAGTTCTCCATCACCGCGGCTAGCGGTCTACAATGAGCAGTTCTTC
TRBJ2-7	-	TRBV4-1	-	CASSQDVTEYTYEQYF	TGCGCCAGCAGCCAAGATGTAACGGAGTACACCTACGAGCAGTACTTC
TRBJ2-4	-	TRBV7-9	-	CASSLGRGQDIQYF	TGTGCCAGCAGCTTAGGCCGGGGGCAGGACATTCAGTACTTC
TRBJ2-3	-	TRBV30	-	CAWNAGTGTDTQYF	TGTGCCTGGAACGCGGGAACGGGGACAGATACGCAGTATTTT
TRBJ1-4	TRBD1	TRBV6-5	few	CASWDRSNEKLFF	TGTGCCAGCTGGGACAGGAGTAATGAAAAACTGTTTTTT
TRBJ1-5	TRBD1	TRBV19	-	CASDRATYSNQPQHF	TGTGCCAGCGACAGGGCCACTTATAGCAATCAGCCCCAGCATTTT
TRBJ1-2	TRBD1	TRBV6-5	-	CASRQGANYGYTF	TGTGCCAGCCGACAGGGGGCTAACTATGGCTACACCTTC